These T cell receptor beta chains were read from a single sample in a study of OX40 agonist ivuxolimab in advanced cancers. Sequencing used immunoSEQ multiplex PCR; TCRdb keeps in-frame clones, though not all of them. The sample has 75,000 to 95,000 clones, roughly 92% seen once; the top ten hold approximately 11%. The source was CD4+ or CD8+ T cells sorted from blood, collected in a trial of the OX40 agonist ivuxolimab. These receptor sequences come from an adult with an advanced solid tumor such as melanoma, head and neck, liver or kidney cancer. The CDR3 runs from the conserved cysteine through the conserved F or W. Each record gives: J gene, V gene, clone size, D gene, CDR3 protein, CDR3 DNA. The D gene is left open where the match is weak. Rows may omit the clone size; those that give it use once, few, many or a size class.

>TRBJ2-5|TRBV5-4|-|TRBD1
CASSLKGTEETQYF
TGTGCCAGCAGCTTGAAGGGGACAGAAGAGACCCAGTACTTC
>TRBJ2-3|TRBV5-1|-|TRBD2
CASSWVAGEEDTQYF
TGCGCCAGCAGCTGGGTAGCGGGGGAAGAAGATACGCAGTATTTT
>TRBJ1-2|TRBV6-1|-|-
CASSEWGLSEDYGYTF
TGTGCCAGCAGTGAGTGGGGACTGTCTGAGGACTATGGCTACACCTTC
>TRBJ1-1|TRBV9|-|-
CASSVGVGPGRGAFF
TGTGCCAGCAGCGTAGGGGTCGGACCTGGGAGGGGAGCTTTCTTT
>TRBJ1-2|TRBV10-2|-|TRBD1
CASSAGEGAYGYTF
TGCGCCAGCAGTGCTGGTGAGGGGGCCTATGGCTACACCTTC
>TRBJ1-1|TRBV11-2|-|-
CASSLEARLGTEAFF
TGTGCCAGCAGCTTAGAGGCCAGGCTGGGGACTGAAGCTTTCTTT
>TRBJ1-2|TRBV11-2|-|-
CASSLGTPGNYGYTF
TGTGCCAGCAGCCTCGGGACTCCCGGTAACTATGGCTACACCTTC
>TRBJ1-1|TRBV5-6|-|-
CASSSEGTEAFF
TGTGCCAGCAGCTCGGAGGGGACTGAAGCTTTCTTT
>TRBJ2-5|TRBV6-1|-|TRBD2
CASSASGGTQETQYF
TGTGCCAGCAGTGCCAGCGGGGGGACCCAAGAGACCCAGTACTTC
>TRBJ1-5|TRBV27|-|TRBD1
CASGLQGAGQPQHF
TGTGCCAGCGGACTTCAGGGGGCGGGTCAGCCCCAGCATTTT
>TRBJ2-5|TRBV2|-|-
CASSLYRDQETQYF
TGTGCCAGCAGTCTATACAGGGACCAAGAGACCCAGTACTTC
>TRBJ1-5|TRBV5-1|-|TRBD1
CASSPEGDSENQPQHF
TGCGCCAGCAGTCCTGAGGGGGACAGCGAAAATCAGCCCCAGCATTTT
>TRBJ2-3|TRBV5-1|-|-
CASSSTGWDTQYF
TGCGCCAGCAGTTCCACCGGGTGGGATACGCAGTATTTT
>TRBJ1-5|TRBV4-3|-|-
CASSQDRGNGQPQHF
TGCGCCAGCAGCCAAGACAGGGGAAATGGTCAGCCCCAGCATTTT
>TRBJ2-7|TRBV18|-|TRBD1
CASSHPGQGSYEQYF
TGTGCCAGCTCTCACCCAGGACAGGGGTCCTACGAGCAGTACTTC
>TRBJ2-2|TRBV7-6|-|-
CASSPEVGAHTGELFF
TGTGCCAGCAGCCCCGAAGTAGGAGCGCATACCGGGGAGCTGTTTTTT
>TRBJ2-3|TRBV7-6|-|TRBD2
CASSWASGGTDTQYF
TGTGCCAGCAGCTGGGCCAGCGGGGGCACAGATACGCAGTATTTT
>TRBJ2-5|TRBV9|-|-
CASSVDGGETQYF
TGTGCCAGCAGCGTAGATGGGGGAGAGACCCAGTACTTC
>TRBJ1-4|TRBV19|once|TRBD1
CASTADSGGGEKLFF
TGTGCCAGTACCGCGGATTCAGGGGGAGGGGAAAAACTGTTTTTT
>TRBJ1-6|TRBV4-1|-|TRBD1
CASSRWPGQANSPLHF
TGCGCCAGCAGCCGATGGCCGGGACAGGCAAATTCACCCCTCCACTTT
>TRBJ1-3|TRBV27|-|-
CASSLGGGNTIYF
TGTGCCAGCAGTTTGGGTGGGGGGAACACCATATATTTT
>TRBJ1-2|TRBV30|-|-
CAWRGNGYTF
TGTGCCTGGAGAGGGAATGGCTACACCTTC
>TRBJ1-1|TRBV19|-|-
CASSIVGLNTEAFF
TGTGCCAGTAGTATAGTAGGACTAAACACTGAAGCTTTCTTT
>TRBJ1-5|TRBV6-5|-|-
CASSSKMGQPQHF
TGTGCCAGCAGTTCCAAAATGGGGCAGCCCCAGCATTTT
>TRBJ1-2|TRBV7-9|-|-
CASSPPGAYGYTF
TGTGCCAGCAGCCCGCCGGGGGCCTATGGCTACACCTTC
>TRBJ1-2|TRBV7-6|-|-
CASSGPATAAYGYTF
TGTGCCAGCAGCGGCCCAGCCACGGCAGCCTATGGCTACACCTTC
>TRBJ1-3|TRBV7-6|-|-
CASSLLGAYSGNTIYF
TGTGCCAGCAGCTTATTGGGGGCCTACTCTGGAAACACCATATATTTT
>TRBJ2-1|TRBV29-1|-|TRBD1
CSVEDPTGKSYNEQFF
TGCAGCGTTGAAGATCCGACAGGGAAAAGTTACAATGAGCAGTTCTTC
>TRBJ2-7|TRBV6-5|-|TRBD2
CASSYGEGPYEQYF
TGTGCCAGCAGTTACGGGGAGGGTCCCTACGAGCAGTACTTC
>TRBJ1-5|TRBV27|once|-
CASSYSNQPQHF
TGTGCCAGCAGTTATAGCAATCAGCCCCAGCATTTT
>TRBJ1-2|TRBV5-4|once|-
CASSLDVSNYGYTF
TGTGCCAGCAGCTTGGACGTCTCAAACTATGGCTACACCTTC
>TRBJ2-4|TRBV27|once|-
CASVGGEAKNIQYF
TGTGCCAGCGTGGGGGGAGAGGCCAAAAACATTCAGTACTTC
>TRBJ2-1|TRBV6-5|-|-
CASSYLWNEQFF
TGTGCCAGCAGTTACCTCTGGAATGAGCAGTTCTTC
>TRBJ2-7|TRBV4-3|-|-
CASSQDRQGSYEQYF
TGCGCCAGCAGCCAAGATCGGCAGGGCTCCTACGAGCAGTACTTC
>TRBJ1-6|TRBV7-6|-|-
CASSPSRTEYNSPLHF
TGTGCCAGCAGCCCCTCGAGGACAGAGTATAATTCACCCCTCCACTTT
>TRBJ1-5|TRBV5-8|-|-
CASSLVPQHF
TGTGCCAGCAGCTTGGTACCCCAGCATTTT
>TRBJ2-1|TRBV13|-|TRBD2
CASSFSSGGLTYNEQFF
TGTGCCAGCAGCTTCTCTAGCGGGGGACTCACCTACAATGAGCAGTTCTTC